Following are 10 T cell receptor beta chains from one sample sequenced in a study of cytomegalovirus exposure and HLA in healthy donors. PCR employed 60 Vbeta and 13 Jbeta primers. The table came from immunoSEQ multiplex PCR; TCRdb's copy has only in-frame clones and leaves some out. The sample holds nearly 110,000 clones, approximately 74% seen once. Material: PBMCs. These receptors were taken from a woman between 40 and 50 years old in good health and CMV-seropositive.

The J gene is TRBJ2-2, the V gene TRBV7-9, with D perhaps matching TRBD1 (7 bases). The CDR3 has 16 residues. CDR1 and CDR2 (germline): SEHNR, FQNEAQ (reference sequence). The V end lost 10 bases, the J end lost 4 bases, and 22 bases lay between the germline ends. The CDR3 coding sequence is TGTGCCACACAGGGGACGGGGGATCTTAGCACCGGGGAGCTGTTTTTT. Residues: CATQGTGDLSTGELFF.

This clone was seen only a few times. V and J are TRBV5-1 and TRBJ2-5, with 10 bases identical to TRBD1. J gave up 4 bases and V 4 bases, and 4 bases lay outside the gene matches. CDR3 size: 14 residues. Germline V gene sequence: CDR1 SGHRS, CDR2 YFSETQ. The CDR3 here is CASSAGQGSETQYF. The CDR3 bases are TGCGCCAGCAGCGCGGGACAGGGGTCAGAGACCCAGTACTTC.

This clone was observed a handful of times. This chain links TRBV2 with TRBJ1-2; 7 bases are shared with TRBD1. This CDR3 comprises 14 residues. In germline, CDR1 is SNHLY, CDR2 FYNNEI. J gave up 5 bases and V 5 bases, and 8 bases lay outside the gene matches. The CDR3 DNA sequence: TGTGCCAGCAGTAGGGACAGCCCGTCGTATGGCTACACCTTC. Translation gives CASSRDSPSYGYTF.

The chain recombines TRBV19 with TRBJ1-2; D uncertain. Germline CDR1 is LNHDA and CDR2 is SQIVND (reference sequence). The CDR3 contains 14 residues. V lost 0 bases, J lost 2 bases, and 7 bases lay in between. This CDR3 reads CASSIEMRNYGYTF. The CDR3 nucleotides are TGTGCCAGTAGTATAGAAATGAGGAACTATGGCTACACCTTC.

Only a few counts were recorded for this clone. Other DNA sequences in the same sample also yield this CDR3. The V and J genes are TRBV6-6 and TRBJ1-1; 9 bases line up with TRBD1. Germline V gene sequence: CDR1 MNHNY, CDR2 SVGAGI (reference sequence). V lost 3 bases, J lost 1 base, and 3 bases stayed unmatched. The CDR3 covers 15 residues. CDR3 in DNA: TGTGCCAGCAGTTATGGGACAGGGTGGAACACTGAAGCTTTCTTT. The encoded protein is CASSYGTGWNTEAFF.

This clone has only a few counts. The rearrangement joins TRBV7-9 to TRBJ1-3, with D unresolved. CDR1 is SEHNR and CDR2 is FQNEAQ in the germline V gene (reference sequence). Trimming removed 3 bases from V and 11 bases from J, with 17 bases in between. This CDR3 is 14 amino acids long. CDR3 coding DNA: TGTGCCAGCAGCTTGCGAGTGCCATTTCGAGCCATATATTTT. Amino acid sequence: CASSLRVPFRAIYF. Filled out from reference TRBV7-9 and TRBJ1-3, the complete variable domain reads DTGVSQNPRHKITKRGQNVTFRCDPISEHNRLYWYRQTLGQGPEFLTYFQNEAQLEKSRLLSDRFSAERPKGSFSTLEIQRTEQGDSAMYLCASSLRVPFRAIYFGEGSWLTVV.

The chain recombines TRBV5-8 with TRBJ2-6, with a possible D match to TRBD2 (5 bases). CDR1 and CDR2 (germline): SGHTS, YDEGEE. With 5 bases removed from V and 0 bases from J, the gap between germline ends came to 15 bases. CDR3 length equals 17 residues. As DNA, the CDR3 is TGTGCCAGCAGGTCTTCGGGATTTCTCTCTGGGGCCAACGTCCTGACTTTC. It translates to CASRSSGFLSGANVLTF.

About this clone: The same CDR3 arises from other DNA sequences in this sample as well. V is TRBV2 and J is TRBJ1-1; TRBD1 is a possible D gene (6 bases). Trimming removed 6 bases at V and 2 bases at J, with 10 bases between. The length of the CDR3 is 13 residues. Germline lookup yields CDR1 SNHLY and CDR2 FYNNEI. CDR3 protein: CASSVTGNTEAFF. CDR3 sequence (DNA): TGTGCCAGCAGCGTGACAGGAAACACTGAAGCTTTCTTT. Combining the CDR3 with reference TRBV2 and TRBJ1-1 gives the whole variable domain EPEVTQTPSHQVTQMGQEVILRCVPISNHLYFYWYRQILGQKVEFLVSFYNNEISEKSEIFDDQFSVERPDGSNFTLKIRSTKLEDSAMYFCASSVTGNTEAFFGQGTRLTVV.

This chain joins TRBV5-4 and TRBJ2-5; possible D gene TRBD1, 6 bases. This CDR3 region has 14 residues. Germline CDR1 SGHNT, CDR2 YYREEE (reference sequence). Deletions cut 4 bases from V and 5 bases from J, with 15 bases between. The CDR3 here is CASSARQARETQYF. The CDR3 coding sequence is TGTGCCAGCAGCGCCAGACAGGCTCGGGAGACCCAGTACTTC.

The J gene is TRBJ1-1, the V gene TRBV7-2; tentative D call: TRBD1 (5 bases). Trimming shortened V by 2 bases and J by 4 bases, and 17 bases separated the two germline ends. Germline CDR1 is SGHTA and CDR2 is FQGNSA. The CDR3 totals 16 residues. The DNA for the CDR3 is TGTGCCAGCAGCTTATCCTCGGGGGTTTGGGGCACTGAAGCTTTCTTT. It codes for CASSLSSGVWGTEAFF.